The rows below give T cell receptor beta chains drawn from one sample of a study of CD8+ T cells in alopecia areata. Some clones are missing from TCRdb's copy, which holds only in-frame ones; the method was immunoSEQ multiplex PCR. The sample lists approximately 150,000 clones; around 87% were seen once. This specimen consisted of CD8+ T cells sorted from blood, obtained at week 4, from a patient treated with tofacitinib. These receptors were obtained from a human donor with alopecia areata. CDR3s include the opening cysteine and the closing phenylalanine or tryptophan. The D gene is left open where the match is weak. Size is stated for part of the rows, as once, few or many counts, or as a class when the clone is expanded.

j_call d_call v_call clone_size cdr3_length cdr3_aa cdr3_nt
TRBJ2-7 . TRBV29-1 . 12 CSVEGYAYEQYF TGCAGCGTTGAGGGGTACGCCTACGAGCAGTACTTC
TRBJ2-2 . TRBV6-1 . 15 CASILEGRNTGELFF TGTGCCAGCATCCTTGAAGGGAGGAACACCGGGGAGCTGTTTTTT
TRBJ1-5 . TRBV29-1 few 14 CSVEEAGSNQPQHF TGCAGCGTTGAAGAGGCGGGTAGCAATCAGCCCCAGCATTTT
TRBJ2-2 TRBD1 TRBV29-1 . 16 CSANQDTGGNTGELFF TGCAGCGCAAACCAAGACACAGGGGGCAACACCGGGGAGCTGTTTTTT
TRBJ2-7 . TRBV27 . 16 CASLPGQPTRFYEQYF TGTGCCAGCCTCCCCGGACAGCCCACCAGATTCTACGAGCAGTACTTC
TRBJ2-7 TRBD2 TRBV2 . 14 CASSEASGSYEQYF TGTGCCAGCAGTGAAGCTAGCGGGTCCTACGAGCAGTACTTC
TRBJ2-7 . TRBV29-1 . 14 CSAVTPGHTYEQYF TGCAGCGCCGTGACCCCGGGACACACCTACGAGCAGTACTTC
TRBJ1-1 . TRBV4-1 . 16 CASSQDPVAGNTEAFF TGCGCCAGCAGCCAAGATCCAGTGGCAGGGAACACTGAAGCTTTCTTT
TRBJ2-2 . TRBV6-5 once 13 CASSYSATGELFF TGTGCCAGCAGTTACTCCGCCACCGGGGAGCTGTTTTTT
TRBJ1-1 . TRBV29-1 . 14 CSVEEGTSGTEAFF TGCAGCGTTGAAGAGGGGACATCGGGGACTGAAGCTTTCTTT
TRBJ2-7 . TRBV10-2 few 11 CASSVSYEQYF TGCGCCAGCAGTGTTAGCTACGAGCAGTACTTC
TRBJ1-2 TRBD1 TRBV9 . 17 CASSVSNPGQGNYGYTF TGTGCCAGCAGCGTGTCGAATCCGGGACAGGGGAACTATGGCTACACCTTC
TRBJ2-7 . TRBV10-3 . 13 CAISEGPNYEQYF TGTGCCATCAGTGAGGGACCGAACTACGAGCAGTACTTC
TRBJ2-7 TRBD1 TRBV27 . 13 CASSLGTEYEQYF TGTGCCAGCAGTCTTGGGACAGAGTACGAGCAGTACTTC
TRBJ1-2 . TRBV7-3 . 15 CASSLEAGSNYGYTF TGTGCCAGCAGCTTAGAGGCAGGGTCCAACTATGGCTACACCTTC
TRBJ2-1 . TRBV21-1 . 16 CASSDKTALSYNEQFF TGTGCCAGCAGCGACAAAACAGCCCTTTCCTACAATGAGCAGTTCTTC
TRBJ2-5 . TRBV5-1 . 10 CASPLKTQYF TGCGCCAGCCCTTTGAAGACCCAGTACTTC
TRBJ1-1 . TRBV5-4 few 13 CASSPPGDTEAFF TGTGCCAGCAGCCCTCCAGGGGACACTGAAGCTTTCTTT
TRBJ2-2 TRBD2 TRBV27 . 17 CASSPRPGGPRAGELFF TGTGCCAGCAGTCCTAGGCCGGGGGGGCCTCGGGCCGGGGAGCTGTTTTTT
TRBJ2-1 TRBD1 TRBV27 . 15 CASTQGTGLNNEQFF TGTGCCAGCACCCAAGGGACAGGGTTGAACAATGAGCAGTTCTTC
TRBJ1-2 . TRBV5-4 . 14 CASSSQGGGYGYTF TGTGCCAGCAGCTCACAAGGGGGTGGCTATGGCTACACCTTC
TRBJ2-2 TRBD1 TRBV27 . 16 CASRLRLAGGDGELFF TGTGCCAGCAGGCTCCGGTTGGCAGGGGGTGACGGGGAGCTGTTTTTT
TRBJ1-5 . TRBV4-1 . 15 CASSQVEGGNQPQHF TGCGCCAGCAGCCAAGTCGAGGGGGGGAATCAGCCCCAGCATTTT
TRBJ2-7 . TRBV27 . 13 CASSFSRPYEQYF TGTGCCAGCAGTTTTTCGAGGCCCTACGAGCAGTACTTC
TRBJ2-7 TRBD1 TRBV7-9 . 16 CASSSNRDRATYEQYF TGTGCCAGCAGCTCCAACCGGGACAGGGCGACCTACGAGCAGTACTTC
TRBJ2-1 TRBD1 TRBV29-1 . 15 CSVDGWRQGGNEQFF TGCAGCGTTGACGGGTGGAGACAGGGGGGCAATGAGCAGTTCTTC
TRBJ1-5 TRBD1 TRBV19 . 15 CASSSRTGLNQPQHF TGTGCCAGTAGTTCCAGGACAGGTTTAAATCAGCCCCAGCATTTT
TRBJ2-3 TRBD1 TRBV7-2 . 18 CASSWGLGTGDFRDTQYF TGTGCCAGCAGTTGGGGCCTCGGGACAGGGGATTTTCGGGATACGCAGTATTTT
TRBJ1-1 TRBD1 TRBV5-1 . 16 CASSSDDREGITEAFF TGCGCCAGCAGCTCAGATGACAGGGAGGGGATCACTGAAGCTTTCTTT
TRBJ2-2 TRBD1 TRBV19 . 17 CASSILLQGALSGELFF TGTGCCAGTAGTATACTTCTCCAGGGGGCTCTATCTGGGGAGCTGTTTTTT
TRBJ2-1 TRBD2 TRBV18 once 16 CASSPDPSGARNEQFF TGTGCCAGCTCACCAGATCCAAGCGGGGCGCGTAATGAGCAGTTCTTC
TRBJ1-6 . TRBV10-3 . 14 CAISWMGINSPLHF TGTGCCATCAGCTGGATGGGGATTAATTCACCCCTCCACTTT
TRBJ2-1 TRBD2 TRBV28 . 14 CASSPNGLVDEQFF TGTGCCAGCAGTCCCAACGGACTAGTCGATGAGCAGTTCTTC
TRBJ2-1 TRBD2 TRBV14 . 14 CASSHLLAVDEQFF TGTGCCAGCAGCCACCTTCTAGCGGTCGATGAGCAGTTCTTC
TRBJ2-1 . TRBV9 . 12 CASSVGGDEQFF TGTGCCAGCAGCGTAGGAGGTGATGAGCAGTTCTTC
TRBJ2-2 TRBD2 TRBV9 . 14 CASSVGGGTGELFF TGTGCCAGCAGCGTAGGCGGGGGGACCGGGGAGCTGTTTTTT
TRBJ2-3 . TRBV5-1 . 17 CASSSGGNWRSTDTQYF TGCGCCAGCAGCTCAGGAGGGAATTGGCGGAGCACAGATACGCAGTATTTT